This TCR beta chain was recorded in a study of blood T cell repertoires in COVID-19. At the level of the study: PBMCs, B-cell-depleted T cells, or T cells were the source of the cDNA or gDNA that made up the material.

Clones were sequenced by immunoSEQ multiplex PCR, and TCRdb holds only the in-frame ones, with some missing. This sample carries 300,000 to 350,000 clones, 75% to 90% of them seen once, and the ten largest clones take over 4.5%. The cohort comprised adults aged about 18 to 100 years residing in approximately 25 US areas. Donors were grouped by their self-reported clinical history. Before being deemed recovered, Cohort 3 donors had two negative PCRs, clearance, or symptom resolution. Material: PBMCs or T cells enriched from blood (not recorded which). The sequence was collected from a man aged 25-45 years who had recovered from COVID-19.

This CDR3 is CASSRDLAVSNQPQHF. The CDR3 nucleotides are TGTGCCAGCAGTCGAGACTTGGCAGTAAGCAATCAGCCCCAGCATTTT. The J gene is TRBJ1-5, the V gene TRBV2; D remains ambiguous. Germline CDR1 is SNHLY and CDR2 is FYNNEI. The CDR3 totals 16 residues. The germline V and J ends were trimmed by 5 bases and 1 base, with 15 bases remaining between them.